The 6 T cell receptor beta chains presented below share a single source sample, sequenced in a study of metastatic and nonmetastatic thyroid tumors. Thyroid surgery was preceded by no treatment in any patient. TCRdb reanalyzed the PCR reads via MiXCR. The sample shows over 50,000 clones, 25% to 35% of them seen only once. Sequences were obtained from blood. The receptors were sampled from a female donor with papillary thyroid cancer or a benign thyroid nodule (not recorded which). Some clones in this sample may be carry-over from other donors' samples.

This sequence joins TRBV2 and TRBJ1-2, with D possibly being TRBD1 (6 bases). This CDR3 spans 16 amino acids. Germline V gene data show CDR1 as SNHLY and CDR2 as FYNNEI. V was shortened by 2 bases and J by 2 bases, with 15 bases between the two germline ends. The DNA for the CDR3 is TGTGCCAGCAGTGAAAGAGCCCCAGGGACAAACTATGGCTACACCTTC. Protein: CASSERAPGTNYGYTF.

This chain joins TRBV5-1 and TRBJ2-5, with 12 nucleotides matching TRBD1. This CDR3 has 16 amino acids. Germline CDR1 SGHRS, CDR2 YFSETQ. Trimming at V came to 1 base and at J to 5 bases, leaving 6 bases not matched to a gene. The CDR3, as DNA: TGCGCCAGCAGCTTGTTGGGACAGGGGGCGCGGGAGACCCAGTACTTC. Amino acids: CASSLLGQGARETQYF.

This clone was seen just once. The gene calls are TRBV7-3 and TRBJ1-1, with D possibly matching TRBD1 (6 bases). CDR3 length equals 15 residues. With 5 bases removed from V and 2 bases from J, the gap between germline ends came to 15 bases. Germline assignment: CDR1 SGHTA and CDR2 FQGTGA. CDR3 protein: CASSQEGGFNTEAFF. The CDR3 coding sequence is TGTGCCAGCAGCCAAGAGGGGGGCTTCAACACTGAAGCTTTCTTT.

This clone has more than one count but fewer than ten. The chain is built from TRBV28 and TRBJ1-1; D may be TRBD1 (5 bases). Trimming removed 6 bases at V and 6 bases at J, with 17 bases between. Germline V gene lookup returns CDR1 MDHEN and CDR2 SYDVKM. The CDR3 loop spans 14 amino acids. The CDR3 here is CASSPVVAGAEAFF. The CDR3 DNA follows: TGTGCCAGCAGCCCAGTCGTGGCGGGGGCTGAAGCTTTCTTT.

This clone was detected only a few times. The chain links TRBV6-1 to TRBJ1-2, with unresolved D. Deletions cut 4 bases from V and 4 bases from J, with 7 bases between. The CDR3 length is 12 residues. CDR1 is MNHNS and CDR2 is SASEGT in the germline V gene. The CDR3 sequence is CASSGELYGYTF. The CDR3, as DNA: TGTGCCAGCAGTGGAGAACTCTATGGCTACACCTTC.

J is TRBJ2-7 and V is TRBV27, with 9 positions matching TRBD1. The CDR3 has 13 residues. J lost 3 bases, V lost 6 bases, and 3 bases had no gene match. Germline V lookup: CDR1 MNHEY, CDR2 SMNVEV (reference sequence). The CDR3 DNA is TGTGCCAGCAGGATGACAGGGGGCTACGAGCAGTACTTC. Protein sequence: CASRMTGGYEQYF.